Below, 21 T cell receptor beta chains from the same sample are listed, as sequenced in a study of cytomegalovirus exposure and HLA in healthy donors. The PCR was carried out with 60 Vbeta primers and 13 Jbeta primers. The repertoire was sequenced with immunoSEQ multiplex PCR; TCRdb's copy has only in-frame clones and lacks some. The sample yields some 110,000 clones, about 81% seen once. The sample comprised PBMCs. These receptors were obtained from a man aged 25-45 years in good health and CMV-seronegative.

The table lists this clone with many counts. CDR3 residues: CASSTGLTYEQYF. For the CDR3, the DNA is TGTGCCAGCAGCACGGGACTTACCTACGAGCAGTACTTC. The gene calls are TRBV5-5 and TRBJ2-7; a possible D gene is TRBD2 (6 bases). CDR1 SGHKS and CDR2 YYEKEE come from the germline V gene (reference sequence). The V end was cut by 4 bases, the J end by 2 bases, with 10 bases between. The CDR3 totals 13 residues.

The chain is built from TRBV5-1 and TRBJ2-7; perhaps TRBD2 as D (6 bases). The germline V gene encodes CDR1 SGHRS and CDR2 YFSETQ. The CDR3 length is 15 residues. V was trimmed by 5 bases and J by 0 bases, leaving 15 bases between them. CDR3 amino acids: CASRATRDSSYEQYF. CDR3 DNA: TGCGCCAGCAGGGCCACCCGGGACTCCTCCTACGAGCAGTACTTC.

This clone was picked up a small number of times. The rearrangement joins TRBV11-1 to TRBJ2-1, with D possibly matching TRBD2 (6 bases). Germline V gene sequence: CDR1 SGHAT, CDR2 FQDESV (reference sequence). This CDR3 has 18 amino acids. The V end lost 4 bases, the J end lost 8 bases, and 27 bases lay between the germline ends. In DNA, the CDR3 is TGTGCCAGCAGCTCGGGGACGGGTACCACTAGAAGGAGGGATGAGCAGTTCTTC. It yields the protein CASSSGTGTTRRRDEQFF.

In its sample, this clone was seen a few times. The J gene is TRBJ1-1, the V gene TRBV19; a weak D match, TRBD1 (5 bases). Deletions cut 2 bases from V and 11 bases from J, with 21 bases between. CDR1 is LNHDA and CDR2 is SQIVND in the germline V gene (reference sequence). The CDR3 contains 15 residues. In nucleotides, the CDR3 is TGTGCCAGTAGTATAACGGCAGGGAATCCTTCTAGGGCTTTCTTT. Translated: CASSITAGNPSRAFF.

The chain joins TRBV5-1 to TRBJ2-7; 10 bases match TRBD2. The CDR3 extends over 14 amino acids. J lost 3 bases, V lost 4 bases, and 4 bases had no gene match. Germline-derived CDR1 and CDR2 are SGHRS and YFSETQ. The CDR3 loop reads CASSRGLANYEQYF. The CDR3 DNA reads TGCGCCAGCAGCAGGGGACTAGCGAACTACGAGCAGTACTTC.

The chain has TRBV6-6 and TRBJ1-6; D possibly corresponds to TRBD1 (5 bases). CDR1 and CDR2 (germline): MNHNY, SVGAGI (reference sequence). There are 14 residues in the CDR3. Trimming cost V 2 bases and J 8 bases, with 10 bases left between them. The CDR3 region is CASSYPQDDSPLHF. The CDR3 nucleotides read TGTGCCAGCAGTTACCCACAGGATGATTCACCCCTCCACTTT.

The chain carries TRBV15 and TRBJ1-2, with 8 bases fitting TRBD1. CDR3 length: 15 residues. Trimming removed 4 bases from V and 3 bases from J; junction bases left unmatched: 7. Germline lookup yields CDR1 LNHNV and CDR2 YYDKDF (reference sequence). CDR3 sequence (DNA): TGTGCCACCAGCAAAGGACAGGGTGCGCACTATGGCTACACCTTC. Amino acids: CATSKGQGAHYGYTF.

The V and J genes are TRBV28 and TRBJ1-1; D is undetermined. Trimming cost V 3 bases and J 4 bases, with 18 bases left between them. This CDR3 has 16 amino acids. The V gene's germline CDR1 is MDHEN and CDR2 SYDVKM. CDR3 bases: TGTGCCAGCAGTTTTTGGCTGTCGGGTGGGAGCACTGAAGCTTTCTTT. It encodes CASSFWLSGGSTEAFF.

V gene TRBV10-2 combines with J gene TRBJ1-5, with D hard to call. V gave up 3 bases and J gave up 0 bases, with 6 bases separating them. The CDR3 extends over 14 amino acids. The germline gives CDR1 WSHSY, CDR2 SAAADI. CDR3 DNA sequence: TGCGCCAGCAGTGAACGGTATAGCAATCAGCCCCAGCATTTT. Protein product: CASSERYSNQPQHF.

The V and J genes are TRBV6-1 and TRBJ1-5, with D tentatively TRBD1 (6 bases). This CDR3 has 17 residues. Germline V lookup: CDR1 MNHNS, CDR2 SASEGT. The ends were cut back, 2 bases at V and 1 base at J, with 15 bases in the middle. The CDR3 coding sequence is TGTGCCAGCAGTGAAAAAGGGGGAGGGGTCAGCAATCAGCCCCAGCATTTT. Translating it yields CASSEKGGGVSNQPQHF.

V and J are TRBV7-2 and TRBJ2-5, with 12 bases identical to TRBD2. The V gene end was trimmed by 6 bases and the J gene end by 1 base; junction bases not matched to a gene: 3. This CDR3 region has 15 residues. Germline V lookup: CDR1 SGHTA, CDR2 FQGNSA. The CDR3 spells CASSRLAGAQETQYF. As DNA, the CDR3 is TGTGCCAGCAGTCGACTAGCGGGGGCCCAAGAGACCCAGTACTTC.

The rearrangement uses TRBV19 and TRBJ2-1; TRBD1 aligns across 7 bases. CDR3 length: 13 residues. CDR1 and CDR2 from the germline V gene are LNHDA and SQIVND (reference sequence). The trim removed 7 bases at V and 5 bases at J, leaving 5 bases unmatched. CDR3 region: CASTRGRDNEQFF. CDR3 bases: TGTGCCAGTACTAGGGGGCGCGACAATGAGCAGTTCTTC.

The genes are TRBV4-3 and TRBJ2-4; maybe TRBD1 (6 bases). V was clipped by 0 bases and J by 1 base, with 7 bases between them. Germline loops: CDR1 LGHNA, CDR2 YSLEER. This CDR3 contains 15 residues. Written as DNA, the CDR3 is TGCGCCAGCAGCCAAGACGGACAGGCCAAAAACATTCAGTACTTC. The encoded protein is CASSQDGQAKNIQYF.

The genes are TRBV28 and TRBJ2-5; 11 positions match TRBD1. Germline loops: CDR1 MDHEN, CDR2 SYDVKM. The CDR3 runs 15 residues. V trimming: 6 bases; J trimming: 1 base; junction bases outside the gene matches: 4. The CDR3 nucleotides are TGTGCCAGCAGGGGGGGACAGGGGGGCCAAGAGACCCAGTACTTC. It is translated as CASRGGQGGQETQYF.

This chain links TRBV10-1 with TRBJ2-3; weak D call: TRBD1 (6 bases). The V gene lost 6 bases and the J gene lost 0 bases, with 13 bases spanning the gap. The CDR3 covers 15 residues. Germline V gene data show CDR1 as WNHNN and CDR2 as SYGVQD (reference sequence). The CDR3 protein is CASSPTGLSTDTQYF. CDR3 nucleotides: TGCGCCAGCAGCCCGACAGGCCTCAGCACAGATACGCAGTATTTT.

CDR3 amino acids: CASSQDRVDGANVLTF. The CDR3 nucleotides read TGCGCCAGCAGCCAAGATCGGGTGGATGGGGCCAACGTCCTGACTTTC. V usage is TRBV4-3 and J usage is TRBJ2-6, with no clear D. The CDR3 has 16 amino acids. Trimming took off 0 bases at V and 3 bases at J, with 9 bases between the two ends. Germline CDR1 and CDR2: LGHNA and YSLEER.

This clone is a singleton in its sample. The V call is TRBV28, the J call TRBJ2-7; possibly TRBD2 for D (6 bases). Germline CDR1 and CDR2: MDHEN and SYDVKM. Trimming took 11 bases from V and 0 from J, leaving 17 bases between them. The CDR3 has 14 amino acids. CDR3 sequence (DNA): TGTGCCCTCGGGGCTAGCGAATCCTCCTACGAGCAGTACTTC. Translation: CALGASESSYEQYF.

This rearrangement joins TRBV7-2 to TRBJ1-6; 8 nucleotides agree with TRBD1. The trim removed 7 bases at V and 10 bases at J, leaving 12 bases unmatched. The V gene's germline CDR1 is SGHTA and CDR2 FQGNSA. CDR3 length equals 15 residues. The CDR3 loop is CASNRGDRQSSPLHF. In DNA, the CDR3 is TGTGCCAGCAACCGAGGGGACAGGCAGAGCTCACCCCTCCACTTT.

The V gene is TRBV25-1, the J gene TRBJ2-1; 10 positions agree with TRBD2. The CDR3 contains 15 residues. Germline V gene lookup returns CDR1 MGHDK and CDR2 SYGVNS. J gave up 8 bases and V 8 bases, and 12 bases lay outside the gene matches. CDR3 nucleotides: TGTGCCAGCGGCCGTAGCGGGGGGTTGTCGGATGAGCAGTTCTTC. Residues: CASGRSGGLSDEQFF.

This clone has a handful of counts. CDR3 in amino acids: CASSLGLVGTGELFF. CDR3 bases: TGCGCCAGCAGCTTAGGACTGGTGGGCACCGGGGAGCTGTTTTTT. The chain carries TRBV5-1 and TRBJ2-2, with D maybe TRBD2 (5 bases). CDR3 length equals 15 residues. V dropped 2 bases and J dropped 4 bases, with 12 bases sitting between them. The germline CDR1 and CDR2 sequences are SGHRS and YFSETQ.

The rearrangement joins TRBV18 to TRBJ2-5; TRBD2 agrees at 9 bases. Germline CDR1 and CDR2: KGHSH and LQKENI. Unmatched junction bases numbered 8, after V lost 4 bases and J lost 5 bases. CDR3 length equals 15 residues. As DNA, the CDR3 is TGTGCCAGCTCACGAGCTAGCGGGATCATGGAGACCCAGTACTTC. As protein: CASSRASGIMETQYF.